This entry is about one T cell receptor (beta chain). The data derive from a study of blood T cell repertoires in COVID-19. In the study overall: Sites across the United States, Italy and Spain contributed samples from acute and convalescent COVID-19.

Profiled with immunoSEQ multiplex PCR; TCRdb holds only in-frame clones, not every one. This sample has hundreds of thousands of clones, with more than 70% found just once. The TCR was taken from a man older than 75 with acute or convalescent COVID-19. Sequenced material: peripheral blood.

DNA of the CDR3: TGTGCCAGCAGTGATCTCGATCAGCCCCAGCATTTT. Translation gives CASSDLDQPQHF. This chain joins TRBV2 and TRBJ1-5; unclear D gene. CDR1 is SNHLY, CDR2 FYNNEI, per germline. The CDR3 sequence is 12 residues long. The ends were cut back, 3 bases at V and 5 bases at J, with 5 bases in the middle.